Each of the 3 T cell receptor beta chains below was sequenced from the same sample in a study of CD8 T cells in ankylosing spondylitis. Findings of the study overall: A TCR beta motif made of fewer than ten highly homologous variants seemed typical of ankylosing spondylitis blood.

TCRdb re-called the 5' RACE reads through MiXCR, storing one row per CDR3 protein. The data show about 540,000 distinct CDR3 sequences, with over 9.5% seen just once and about 6.8% held by the top ten. Their antigen targets remain unknown. The specimen sequenced was blood, either unsorted or a sorted T cell fraction (not recorded which). The source is a male donor with ankylosing spondylitis.

This rearrangement joins TRBV11-2 to TRBJ1-4, with D tentatively TRBD1 (5 bases). In germline, CDR1 is SGHAT, CDR2 FQNNGV. The CDR3 loop spans 14 amino acids. V shed 3 bases and J shed 4 bases, with 9 bases lying between them. CDR3 nucleotides: TGTGCCAGCAGCTTGGGGCAGAGTAATGAAAAACTGTTTTTT. It translates to CASSLGQSNEKLFF. The whole variable domain, remainder taken from reference TRBV11-2 and TRBJ1-4, is EAGVAQSPRYKIIEKRQSVAFWCNPISGHATLYWYQQILGQGPKLLIQFQNNGVVDDSQLPKDRFSAERLKGVDSTLKIQPAKLEDSAVYLCASSLGQSNEKLFFGSGTQLSVL.

This clonotype was seen at least ten times. The rearrangement links TRBV5-6 to TRBJ2-4; D not certain. With 1 base removed from V and 0 bases from J, the gap between germline ends came to 5 bases. The CDR3 totals 14 residues. Germline lookup yields CDR1 SGHDT and CDR2 YYEEEE. The CDR3 nucleotides read TGTGCCAGCAGCTTGATGGTAGCCAAAAACATTCAGTACTTC. It yields the protein CASSLMVAKNIQYF.

The V and J genes are TRBV11-2 and TRBJ2-7; possible D gene TRBD1, 5 bases. Germline lookup yields CDR1 SGHAT and CDR2 FQNNGV. The ends were cut back, 3 bases at V and 0 bases at J, with 15 bases in the middle. The CDR3 covers 16 residues. The CDR3 protein is CASSFRVSGISYEQYF. The CDR3 bases are TGTGCCAGCAGCTTTCGGGTATCAGGGATCTCCTACGAGCAGTACTTC.